This T cell receptor (beta chain) was captured in a study of T-cell reconstitution after alpha-beta-depleted transplantation in children. Study-wide results and limits: T-cell counts and diversity at one year post-transplant came mainly from newly produced T cells. Alpha-beta T cells about two months after transplant reportedly derived from several hundred expanded graft clones.

This clonotype was observed many times. Antigen: not known. The library targeted TCRbeta and was prepared with unique molecular identifiers. TCRdb re-analysed the PCR reads in MiXCR, keeping a single row per CDR3 protein. The sample includes roughly 100,000 distinct CDR3 sequences, approximately 6% of them seen just once. V lost 4 bases, J lost 6 bases, and 5 bases stayed unmatched. The CDR3 runs to 15 residues. The germline V gene has CDR1 SGHRS and CDR2 YFSETQ. The chain is built from TRBV5-1 and TRBJ2-1; the match to TRBD2 covers 12 bases. This sample comprised PBMCs, mostly from graft donor cells, obtained 60 days after TCRalphabeta/CD19-depleted stem cell transplant. The receptor was isolated from a female patient aged 2-9 years who had a stem cell transplant for Fanconi anemia, so the T cells may come from the graft donor. CDR3 loop: CASSPGTSGSNEQFF. As DNA, the CDR3 is TGCGCCAGCAGCCCCGGGACTAGCGGGTCCAATGAGCAGTTCTTC. Supplemented by reference TRBV5-1 and TRBJ2-1, the full variable domain reads KAGVTQTPRYLIKTRGQQVTLSCSPISGHRSVSWYQQTPGQGLQFLFEYFSETQRNKGNFPGRFSGRQFSNSRSEMNVSTLELGDSALYLCASSPGTSGSNEQFFGPGTRLTVL.